The clone carrying this TCR beta chain appeared many times. The data are from a study of T cells in Graves' hyperthyroidism and ophthalmopathy. The CDR3 is 14 residues long. V dropped 3 bases and J dropped 5 bases, with 12 bases sitting between them. Germline loops: CDR1 SGDLS, CDR2 YYNGEE. Amplified regions were TCR beta CDR3 sequences from RNA transcripts. The HTBI primer set drove a first-round RT-PCR of the TCR CDR3. TCRdb independently ran MiXCR on the multiplex PCR reads; one entry per CDR3 protein. This table has 400,000 to 600,000 distinct CDR3 sequences, more than 15% appearing once. The receptor's source is a woman aged 25 to 39 with Graves' ophthalmopathy. The rearrangement links TRBV9 to TRBJ2-1, with D uncertain. Sequencing input: blood. CDR3 sequence: CASSAEMFDNEQFF. CDR3 nucleotide sequence: TGTGCCAGCAGCGCCGAAATGTTTGACAATGAGCAGTTCTTC.